The 18 T cell receptor beta chains given below trace back to one sample, sequenced in a study of T cells in Graves' hyperthyroidism and ophthalmopathy. Regions amplified from RNA transcripts were the TCR beta CDR3 regions. An initial round of RT-PCR targeting the TCR CDR3 relied on the HTBI primer set. MiXCR, run by TCRdb on the multiplex PCR reads, gives a single entry per CDR3 protein. The sample has fewer than 750,000 distinct CDR3 sequences; around 13% are singletons. What was sequenced was blood. The receptors stem from a woman in her 50s with Graves' ophthalmopathy.

Here the CDR3 reads CASSVAASGYYEQYF. CDR3 coding DNA: TGTGCCAGCAGCGTAGCGGCTAGCGGGTACTACGAGCAGTACTTC. The gene calls are TRBV9 and TRBJ2-7, with 8 bases aligning to TRBD2. There are 15 residues in the CDR3. Losses at the gene ends were 0 bases for V and 3 bases for J; bases not matched to a gene: 5. In germline, CDR1 is SGDLS, CDR2 YYNGEE.

This clonotype has a handful of counts. This chain links TRBV6-1 with TRBJ1-2; 7 bases line up with TRBD1. With V trimmed by 8 bases and J by 6 bases, 12 bases remained unmatched. Germline V gene lookup returns CDR1 MNHNS and CDR2 SASEGT. This CDR3 comprises 14 residues. CDR3 sequence reads: CASSQGTGVHGYTF. As DNA, the CDR3 is TGTGCCAGCTCGCAGGGAACAGGGGTACATGGCTACACCTTC.

This clonotype was found a few times. This chain links TRBV6-1 with TRBJ2-2, with 8 bases identical to TRBD2. CDR3 length: 14 amino acids. V lost 5 bases to trimming and J lost 6 bases; unmatched junction nucleotides: 5. Germline assignment: CDR1 MNHNS and CDR2 SASEGT. CDR3 coding DNA: TGTGCCAGCAGTCCCGGGACTAGTTCCGGGGAGCTGTTTTTT. This encodes CASSPGTSSGELFF.

CDR3 bases: TGCGCCAGCAGCTTGGAAAGACTAGCGGGGAGTAATGAGCAGTTCTTC. It yields the protein CASSLERLAGSNEQFF. The J gene is TRBJ2-1, the V gene TRBV5-1; 11 bases are a match to TRBD2. CDR1 SGHRS and CDR2 YFSETQ come from the germline V gene. The CDR3 sequence is 16 residues long. The V and J ends lost 0 bases and 7 bases, in that order; junction bases with no gene match: 6.

This clonotype came up many times. The chain uses TRBV20-1 and TRBJ1-5; weak D call: TRBD1 (5 bases). CDR3 length equals 13 residues. V lost 1 base and J 6 bases, leaving 10 bases between the germline ends. Germline assignment: CDR1 DFQATT and CDR2 SNEGSKA (reference sequence). CDR3 coding DNA: TGCAGTGCTAGAGTGACAGAGGTTCAGCCCCAGCATTTT. Encoded protein: CSARVTEVQPQHF.

This clonotype was seen many times. The V and J genes are TRBV18 and TRBJ1-2, with D possibly TRBD1 on 5 matching bases. Germline CDR1 reads KGHSH; CDR2 reads LQKENI. Trimming took 3 bases from V and 5 from J, leaving 16 bases between them. This CDR3 is 15 amino acids long. CDR3 DNA: TGTGCCAGCTCACCGGTTGAGCAGGGCTTATATGGCTACACCTTC. This gives the protein CASSPVEQGLYGYTF.

The gene calls are TRBV7-9 and TRBJ2-5, with D possibly TRBD2 on 5 matching bases. Germline CDR1 is SEHNR and CDR2 is FQNEAQ (reference sequence). The CDR3 runs to 13 residues. Trimming removed 9 bases at V and 5 bases at J, with 16 bases between. CDR3 bases: TGTGCCAGTATCTTAGCGCTTACGGAGACCCAGTACTTC. Amino acid sequence: CASILALTETQYF.

As for this clonotype: With a much larger clone just one base away, this may be a read error. The chain has TRBV24-1 and TRBJ1-5; tentative D call: TRBD1 (6 bases). Germline loops: CDR1 KGHDR, CDR2 SFDVKD. The CDR3 has 16 amino acids. The CDR3 coding sequence is TGTGCCACCGGTGAGGCACTAGGGGGAAGCAATCAGCCCCAGCATTTT. This codes for CATGEALGGSNQPQHF.

This clonotype was observed at least ten times. The CDR3: CASSQLTRGPIAAERTGELFF. CDR3 bases: TGTGCCAGCAGCCAACTGACGAGGGGTCCGATTGCGGCGGAACGCACCGGGGAGCTGTTTTTT. The chain carries TRBV14 and TRBJ2-2; D might be TRBD1 or TRBD2, each matching 5 bases. Germline values: CDR1 SGHDN, CDR2 FVKESK. V lost 2 bases and J lost 4, with 29 bases in between. CDR3 length equals 21 residues. Full variable domain (missing parts from reference TRBV14 and TRBJ2-2): EAGVTQFPSHSVIEKGQTVTLRCDPISGHDNLYWYRRVMGKEIKFLLHFVKESKQDESGMPNNRFLAERTGGTYSTLKVQPAELEDSGVYFCASSQLTRGPIAAERTGELFFGEGSRLTVL.

This clonotype was counted only a few times. The chain has TRBV20-1 and TRBJ2-7; D is undetermined. This CDR3 has 15 residues. In germline, CDR1 is DFQATT, CDR2 SNEGSKA (reference sequence). The germline V and J ends were trimmed by 0 bases and 3 bases, with 15 bases remaining between them. The CDR3: CSARDRMRTVYEQYF. The CDR3, as DNA: TGCAGTGCTAGAGATCGTATGCGTACAGTCTACGAGCAGTACTTC.

This clonotype was counted between two and nine times. This rearrangement joins TRBV7-9 to TRBJ2-5, with D tentatively TRBD1 (6 bases). Germline loops: CDR1 SEHNR, CDR2 FQNEAQ (reference sequence). The CDR3 covers 14 residues. Trimming stripped 5 bases from V and 1 base from J, with 11 bases between. The CDR3 DNA is TGTGCCAGCAGCGGGGGACACCTCCAAGAGACCCAGTACTTC. Its translation: CASSGGHLQETQYF.

Many counts were recorded for this clonotype. This chain connects TRBV18 to TRBJ2-5; 10 bases map to TRBD2. Germline trimming cut 2 bases from V and 4 bases from J; bases unmatched to any gene: 7. The CDR3 runs 16 residues. Looked up from germline, CDR1 is KGHSH and CDR2 is LQKENI. The CDR3 region has the DNA TGTGCCAGCTCACCAGCCGGGACTAGCGTATTAGAGACCCAGTACTTC. Protein: CASSPAGTSVLETQYF.

This clonotype was counted many times. The V and J genes are TRBV30 and TRBJ1-5; D possibly corresponds to TRBD1 (6 bases). CDR3 length: 13 amino acids. Germline assignment: CDR1 GTSNPN and CDR2 SVGIG (reference sequence). V was cut by 2 bases and J by 4 bases, with 9 bases left in between. This chain's CDR3 is CAWSHRANQPQHF. DNA for the CDR3: TGTGCCTGGAGTCACAGGGCTAATCAGCCCCAGCATTTT.

V is TRBV19 and J is TRBJ2-1; 12 bases align to TRBD2. Germline V lookup: CDR1 LNHDA, CDR2 SQIVND (reference sequence). J gave up 6 bases and V 0 bases, and 6 bases lay outside the gene matches. The CDR3 is 17 amino acids. The CDR3 DNA reads as TGTGCCAGTAGTATAGAGGAGACTAGCGGGAGCGGCAATGAGCAGTTCTTC. Its protein is CASSIEETSGSGNEQFF.

This clonotype was counted a single time. This chain uses TRBV18 with TRBJ1-1; possible D gene TRBD1, 5 bases. Germline loops: CDR1 KGHSH, CDR2 LQKENI. The length of the CDR3 is 16 residues. Between the trimmed V and J ends, which lost 4 bases and 0 bases, there was a span of 15 bases. CDR3 in amino acids: CASSQLRDLMNTEAFF. CDR3 sequence (DNA): TGTGCCAGCTCACAACTCCGGGACCTCATGAACACTGAAGCTTTCTTT.

This clonotype occurred many times. This chain joins TRBV5-1 and TRBJ2-1, with 11 nucleotides matching TRBD2. The CDR3 runs to 17 residues. Looked up from germline, CDR1 is SGHRS and CDR2 is YFSETQ. V trimming: 4 bases; J trimming: 4 bases; junction bases outside the gene matches: 10. CDR3 region: CASSRERGTSGYNEQFF. In DNA, the CDR3 is TGCGCCAGCAGCCGCGAGCGAGGGACTAGCGGTTACAATGAGCAGTTCTTC.

This clonotype was seen at least ten times. The rearrangement links TRBV6-2 or TRBV6-3 to TRBJ2-1, with D possibly matching TRBD1 (7 bases). V was shortened by 4 bases and J by 7 bases, with 11 bases between the two germline ends. The CDR3 is 13 residues long. Looked up from germline, CDR1 is MNHEY and CDR2 is SVGEGT. The CDR3, as DNA: TGTGCCAGCAGTTTGACAGGGAGGAATGAGCAGTTCTTC. It translates to CASSLTGRNEQFF.

This clonotype was recorded at least ten times. This chain joins TRBV12-3 or TRBV12-4 and TRBJ2-7, with D possibly matching TRBD2 (5 bases). The CDR3 contains 13 residues. Trimming left V 3 bases short and J 1 base short, with 7 bases between. CDR3 region: CASSLRESYEQYF. The CDR3 DNA follows: TGTGCCAGCAGTTTGAGGGAATCCTACGAGCAGTACTTC.